This is a list of T cell receptor beta chains from one sample in a study of CD8+ T cells in alopecia areata. The repertoire was sequenced with immunoSEQ multiplex PCR; TCRdb's copy has only in-frame clones and lacks some. This repertoire shows around 99,000 clones, 84% found once; its top ten account for about 24%. Specimen: CD8+ T cells sorted from blood, collected at week 24, from a patient treated with tofacitinib. These receptors all stem from a human donor with alopecia areata. Both conserved end residues are part of each CDR3. Fields, in order: CDR3 protein, CDR3 DNA, D gene, V gene, J gene, clone size. D genes are given only for firm matches. For some rows the clone size is stated as once, few or many, or as a class when expanded; others skip it.

CDR3: CSVGQDYEQYF
DNA: TGCAGCGTTGGCCAGGACTACGAGCAGTACTTC
D: NA
V: TRBV29-1
J: TRBJ2-7
size: few

CDR3: CSALQGLTYEQYF
DNA: TGCAGCGCTTTACAGGGACTTACCTACGAGCAGTACTTC
D: NA
V: TRBV29-1
J: TRBJ2-7
size: few

CDR3: CASSLRGTAGELFF
DNA: TGTGCCAGCAGTTTACGGGGAACGGCCGGGGAGCTGTTTTTT
D: NA
V: TRBV28
J: TRBJ2-2
size: few

CDR3: CASSEPAAGDTQYF
DNA: TGCGCCAGCAGTGAACCGGCGGCTGGGGATACGCAGTATTTT
D: NA
V: TRBV10-2
J: TRBJ2-3
size: NA

CDR3: CASSPSGELFF
DNA: TGTGCCAGCAGCCCATCCGGGGAGCTGTTTTTT
D: NA
V: TRBV6-6
J: TRBJ2-2
size: NA

CDR3: CATSRDREGYTF
DNA: TGTGCCACCAGCAGAGACAGGGAGGGCTACACCTTC
D: NA
V: TRBV15
J: TRBJ1-2
size: NA

CDR3: CATSRERLAGALSSYEQYF
DNA: TGTGCCACCAGCAGAGAGCGACTAGCGGGGGCCTTGAGCTCCTACGAGCAGTACTTC
D: TRBD2
V: TRBV15
J: TRBJ2-7
size: NA

CDR3: CASSEGTTGTEAFF
DNA: TGTGCCAGCAGTGAAGGGACAACAGGCACTGAAGCTTTCTTT
D: NA
V: TRBV6-1
J: TRBJ1-1
size: NA

CDR3: CASSSAQLQETQYF
DNA: TGTGCCAGCAGCTCCGCCCAACTCCAAGAGACCCAGTACTTC
D: NA
V: TRBV7-9
J: TRBJ2-5
size: NA

CDR3: CASSRTGDHYEQYF
DNA: TGTGCCAGCAGCAGGACAGGGGACCACTACGAGCAGTACTTC
D: TRBD1
V: TRBV7-9
J: TRBJ2-7
size: NA

CDR3: CASSSSGETQYF
DNA: TGTGCCAGCAGTTCCTCTGGGGAGACCCAGTACTTC
D: NA
V: TRBV6-5
J: TRBJ2-5
size: NA

CDR3: CASSGGAGDEQFF
DNA: TGTGCCAGCAGCGGGGGGGCCGGGGATGAGCAGTTCTTC
D: NA
V: TRBV5-6
J: TRBJ2-1
size: NA